One TCR beta chain is described in this entry. Its antigen is as yet unknown. This table comes from immunoSEQ multiplex PCR, and its TCRdb copy is limited to in-frame clones, with some not included. The data contain about 75,000 clones, approximately 88% of them singletons. These data originate in a study of T cell responses to AZD1222 COVID-19 vaccine. Study-wide results and limits: Clonal diversity may have been underestimated in mostly white British donors.

The sample was peripheral blood, taken 28 days after the second dose of the MenACWY control vaccine. This TCR derives from an adult who received the MenACWY meningococcal vaccine as a control.

CDR3 coding DNA: TGTGCCAGCTCACGGGAGGGCACCGGGGAGCTGTTTTTT. Translated, it gives CASSREGTGELFF. This chain uses TRBV18 with TRBJ2-2; 7 bases agree with TRBD2. The V and J ends lost 4 bases and 4 bases, in that order; junction bases with no gene match: 0. The CDR3 spans 13 residues. The germline V gene has CDR1 KGHSH and CDR2 LQKENI.